These T cell receptor beta chains were read from a single sample in a study of regulatory dendritic cells for organ transplantation. Repertoires were generated with immunoSEQ multiplex PCR, while TCRdb's copy carries only in-frame clones and drops some. This sample has over 9,500 clones, with roughly 89% found just once. What these receptors recognize is not known. The source material was naive CD8+ T cells from blood cultured with regulatory dendritic cells. Receptor source: a human donor in good health. CDR3s include the opening cysteine and the closing phenylalanine or tryptophan. A D gene is named only where the DNA matches it firmly. The size of a clone is reported for some rows only, either as once, few or many, or as a class for expanded clones.

DNA	CDR3	V	size	D	J
TGTGCCAGCTTAATGGTGGGACACGGGATTACAGGGGGTTCACCCCTCCACTTT	CASLMVGHGITGGSPLHF	TRBV25-1	.	TRBD1	TRBJ1-6
TGTGCCAGCTGGGCTCTATTTAGCGATGAGCAGTTCTTC	CASWALFSDEQFF	TRBV7-8	once	.	TRBJ2-1
TGTGCCAGCAGTTGGAGAAGCACAGATACGCAGTATTTT	CASSWRSTDTQYF	TRBV25-1	once	.	TRBJ2-3
TGTGCCAGCAGCGTAACTAGCGGGGGCTACGAGCAGTACTTC	CASSVTSGGYEQYF	TRBV9	once	TRBD2	TRBJ2-7
TGTGCCAGCAGGGGGCCAGCCACCTACGAGCAGTACTTC	CASRGPATYEQYF	TRBV7-9	.	.	TRBJ2-7
TGCGCCAGCAGCTTGGGCGAGTACTTC	CASSLGEYF	TRBV5-1	.	.	TRBJ2-7
TGTGCCAGCAGCGCCCTTTCGGAAGCGGAGAAGGGGGGTGAGCAGTTCTTC	CASSALSEAEKGGEQFF	TRBV9	once	.	TRBJ2-1
TGCGCCAGCAGACAAGCAGTCGGGAGCTCCCGGTACGAGCAGTACTTC	CASRQAVGSSRYEQYF	TRBV4-1	.	.	TRBJ2-7
TGTGCCAGCAGTTCAGACATCTTTGGCCAGCCCCAGCATTTT	CASSSDIFGQPQHF	TRBV27	.	.	TRBJ1-5
TGTGCCAGCAGTTACTCATTCGGCTATGGCTACACCTTC	CASSYSFGYGYTF	TRBV6-5	.	.	TRBJ1-2
TGCGCCAGCAGCCAAGAAGTAAGGGCCCACAATGAGCAGTTCTTC	CASSQEVRAHNEQFF	TRBV4-1	.	.	TRBJ2-1